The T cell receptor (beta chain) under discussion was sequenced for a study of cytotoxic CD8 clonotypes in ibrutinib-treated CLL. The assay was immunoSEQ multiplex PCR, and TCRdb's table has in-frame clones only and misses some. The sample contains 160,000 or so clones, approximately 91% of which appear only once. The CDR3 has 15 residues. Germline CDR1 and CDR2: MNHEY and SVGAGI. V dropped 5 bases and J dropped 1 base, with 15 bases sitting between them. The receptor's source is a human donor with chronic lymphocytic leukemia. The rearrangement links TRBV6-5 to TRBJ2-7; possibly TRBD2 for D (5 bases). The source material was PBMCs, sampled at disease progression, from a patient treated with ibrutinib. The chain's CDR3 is CASSGGLLRSYEQYF. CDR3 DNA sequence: TGTGCCAGCAGTGGCGGACTTTTGCGATCCTACGAGCAGTACTTC.